This T cell receptor beta chain was sequenced for a study of blood T cell repertoires in COVID-19. This clone was counted only a few times. Generated by immunoSEQ multiplex PCR, the TCRdb table keeps only in-frame clones and is missing some. The repertoire includes approximately 200,000 clones, about 84% of them detected once, and approximately 5.4% sits in the top ten. V lost 0 bases to trimming and J lost 3 bases, with 10 bases between them. This CDR3 comprises 15 residues. Germline loops: CDR1 SGHRS, CDR2 YFSETQ. The material sequenced was peripheral blood. This clonotype was sampled from a young woman with acute or convalescent COVID-19. The gene calls are TRBV5-1 and TRBJ2-1; D perhaps matches TRBD1 (5 bases). The CDR3 is CASSLDPGRYNEQFF. CDR3 in DNA: TGCGCCAGCAGCTTGGATCCAGGGCGCTACAATGAGCAGTTCTTC.